This is a list of T cell receptor beta chains from one sample in a study of blood T cell repertoires in COVID-19. Using immunoSEQ multiplex PCR, the repertoire was profiled, and TCRdb retains in-frame clones only, with some absent. This table has some 60,000 clones, approximately 78% appearing once. Material: peripheral blood. The source of these receptors is a human donor in a cohort sampled during active COVID-19. Both conserved end residues are part of each CDR3. D genes are given only for firm matches. Only some rows state a clone size, as once, few, many or a class for expanded clones.

CDR3: CASSVDRVFGELFF; DNA: TGTGCCAGCAGCGTAGACAGGGTGTTCGGGGAGCTGTTTTTT; J: TRBJ2-2; D: .; V: TRBV9; size: few
CDR3: CSASRLAGGEVSYEQYF; DNA: TGCAGTGCTAGTCGGCTAGCGGGGGGGGAAGTCTCCTACGAGCAGTACTTC; J: TRBJ2-7; D: TRBD2; V: TRBV20-1; size: few
CDR3: CATSDFRVGDQGPPYEQYF; DNA: TGTGCCACCAGTGATTTCAGGGTTGGGGACCAGGGGCCCCCCTACGAGCAGTACTTC; J: TRBJ2-7; D: .; V: TRBV24-1; size: .
CDR3: CASREGEISGANVLTF; DNA: TGCGCCAGCAGAGAAGGGGAAATCTCTGGGGCCAACGTCCTGACTTTC; J: TRBJ2-6; D: .; V: TRBV5-1; size: once
CDR3: CASGTDRARDAFF; DNA: TGTGCTAGTGGTACAGACAGGGCAAGAGACGCTTTCTTT; J: TRBJ1-1; D: TRBD1; V: TRBV12-5; size: .
CDR3: CASSMKGAISNQPQHF; DNA: TGTGCCAGTAGTATGAAGGGGGCTATTAGCAATCAGCCCCAGCATTTT; J: TRBJ1-5; D: TRBD1; V: TRBV19; size: .
CDR3: CASLGAGGPETQYF; DNA: TGTGCCAGCCTTGGGGCGGGGGGGCCAGAGACCCAGTACTTC; J: TRBJ2-5; D: TRBD2; V: TRBV7-8; size: .
CDR3: CASRWSGYQPQHF; DNA: TGTGCCAGTAGGTGGTCAGGGTATCAGCCCCAGCATTTT; J: TRBJ1-5; D: .; V: TRBV19; size: .
CDR3: CASTLGSGGSSETQYF; DNA: TGTGCCAGCACCTTGGGTAGCGGGGGATCTTCAGAGACCCAGTACTTC; J: TRBJ2-5; D: TRBD2; V: TRBV7-8; size: .
CDR3: CASSLFGDGELFF; DNA: TGCGCCAGCAGCTTGTTCGGGGACGGGGAGCTGTTTTTT; J: TRBJ2-2; D: .; V: TRBV5-1; size: .
CDR3: CASSLGLAGGQQYF; DNA: TGCGCCAGCAGCTTGGGGTTAGCGGGGGGGCAGCAGTATTTT; J: TRBJ2-3; D: TRBD2; V: TRBV5-1; size: .
CDR3: CASSPGLTSGGTDTQYF; DNA: TGTGCCAGCAGCCCAGGGTTAACATCAGGGGGCACAGATACGCAGTATTTT; J: TRBJ2-3; D: .; V: TRBV4-2; size: .
CDR3: CASSSGQTYNEQFF; DNA: TGCGCCAGCAGCTCTGGACAGACCTACAATGAGCAGTTCTTC; J: TRBJ2-1; D: .; V: TRBV5-1; size: .
CDR3: CSAGPGTPGTQYF; DNA: TGCAGCGCCGGCCCCGGGACTCCGGGTACGCAGTATTTT; J: TRBJ2-3; D: .; V: TRBV29-1; size: .
CDR3: CASGLVPLGNSPLHF; DNA: TGTGCTAGTGGTTTGGTACCGCTGGGCAACTCACCCCTCCACTTT; J: TRBJ1-6; D: .; V: TRBV12-5; size: few
CDR3: CASSSSGNQPQHF; DNA: TGTGCCAGCAGTTCCTCAGGGAATCAGCCCCAGCATTTT; J: TRBJ1-5; D: .; V: TRBV12-3/TRBV12-4; size: few
CDR3: CASSEGQKETQYF; DNA: TGCGCCAGCAGCGAGGGACAGAAAGAGACCCAGTACTTC; J: TRBJ2-5; D: TRBD1; V: TRBV5-1; size: .
CDR3: CAWSGSGGADEQFF; DNA: TGTGCCTGGAGCGGTAGCGGGGGGGCCGATGAGCAGTTCTTC; J: TRBJ2-1; D: TRBD2; V: TRBV30; size: .
CDR3: CAIRSSYNSPLHF; DNA: TGTGCCATCCGGAGCTCCTATAATTCACCCCTCCACTTT; J: TRBJ1-6; D: .; V: TRBV30; size: .
CDR3: CASSSPRASRGYTF; DNA: TGTGCCAGCAGCTCACCGAGGGCTTCGAGGGGCTACACCTTC; J: TRBJ1-2; D: .; V: TRBV11-2; size: few
CDR3: CASKAQGGSGNTIYF; DNA: TGTGCCAGTAAGGCCCAGGGAGGGTCTGGAAACACCATATATTTT; J: TRBJ1-3; D: .; V: TRBV19; size: .
CDR3: CASRGGGRRNTGELFF; DNA: TGTGCCAGCAGAGGGGGGGGCAGAAGGAACACCGGGGAGCTGTTTTTT; J: TRBJ2-2; D: .; V: TRBV2; size: .
CDR3: CSASYPRTYEQYF; DNA: TGCAGTGCTAGTTACCCGCGAACCTACGAGCAGTACTTC; J: TRBJ2-7; D: .; V: TRBV20-1; size: .
CDR3: CASSLRSGSLDTQYF; DNA: TGTGCCAGCAGCTTACGGAGCGGGAGTTTAGATACGCAGTATTTT; J: TRBJ2-3; D: TRBD2; V: TRBV13; size: .
CDR3: CASSAGGQHYGYTF; DNA: TGTGCCAGCAGTGCTGGGGGACAACACTATGGCTACACCTTC; J: TRBJ1-2; D: .; V: TRBV3-1/TRBV3-2; size: once
CDR3: CSASGGVSNQPQHF; DNA: TGCAGTGCTAGTGGGGGGGTCAGTAATCAGCCCCAGCATTTT; J: TRBJ1-5; D: .; V: TRBV20-1; size: .
CDR3: CATSDPQGVETQYF; DNA: TGTGCCACCAGTGACCCGCAGGGGGTCGAGACCCAGTACTTC; J: TRBJ2-5; D: TRBD1; V: TRBV24-1; size: .
CDR3: CSVGLAGSQGTGELFF; DNA: TGCAGCGTGGGTCTAGCGGGGAGCCAGGGGACCGGGGAGCTGTTTTTT; J: TRBJ2-2; D: TRBD2; V: TRBV29-1; size: .
CDR3: CASSRGGGTSGANVLTF; DNA: TGTGCCAGCAGCCGGGGCGGGGGGACCTCTGGGGCCAACGTCCTGACTTTC; J: TRBJ2-6; D: TRBD2; V: TRBV5-4; size: .
CDR3: CASSQQGASGELFF; DNA: TGCGCCAGCAGCCAACAGGGGGCGAGCGGGGAGCTGTTTTTT; J: TRBJ2-2; D: TRBD1; V: TRBV5-1; size: .
CDR3: CASSFDRGRTDTQYF; DNA: TGTGCCAGCAGCTTCGACAGGGGGCGCACAGATACGCAGTATTTT; J: TRBJ2-3; D: TRBD1; V: TRBV7-2; size: .
CDR3: CASSYSAGQEEKLFF; DNA: TGTGCCAGCTCCTATTCGGCGGGCCAGGAAGAAAAACTGTTTTTT; J: TRBJ1-4; D: .; V: TRBV27; size: .
CDR3: CASSQRRSTTPGELFF; DNA: TGCGCCAGCAGCCAAAGGAGGTCTACAACCCCCGGGGAGCTGTTTTTT; J: TRBJ2-2; D: .; V: TRBV4-1; size: .
CDR3: CSVDRGTAEAFF; DNA: TGCAGCGTAGATCGGGGGACGGCTGAAGCTTTCTTT; J: TRBJ1-1; D: .; V: TRBV29-1; size: .
CDR3: CASTLGQGLNEKLFF; DNA: TGTGCCAGCACCTTAGGACAGGGTCTTAATGAAAAACTGTTTTTT; J: TRBJ1-4; D: TRBD1; V: TRBV2; size: few
CDR3: CASSGGQGGNEKLFF; DNA: TGCGCCAGCAGCGGGGGACAGGGAGGTAATGAAAAACTGTTTTTT; J: TRBJ1-4; D: TRBD1; V: TRBV5-1; size: .
CDR3: CASCLASYNEQFF; DNA: TGTGCCAGCTGTCTGGCCTCCTACAATGAGCAGTTCTTC; J: TRBJ2-1; D: .; V: TRBV2; size: .
CDR3: CASSLNLPGQGEAFF; DNA: TGTGCCAGCTCACTGAACCTCCCCGGACAGGGCGAAGCTTTCTTT; J: TRBJ1-1; D: TRBD1; V: TRBV18; size: .
CDR3: CASSFNKNTEAFF; DNA: TGTGCCAGCAGTTTCAACAAGAACACTGAAGCTTTCTTT; J: TRBJ1-1; D: .; V: TRBV27; size: .
CDR3: CASSLDGIASNYGYTF; DNA: TGCGCCAGCAGCTTGGACGGGATCGCAAGCAATTATGGCTACACCTTC; J: TRBJ1-2; D: .; V: TRBV5-1; size: .
CDR3: CASSKLTGGHYEQYF; DNA: TGTGCCAGCAGCAAATTAACAGGGGGACATTACGAGCAGTACTTC; J: TRBJ2-7; D: .; V: TRBV21-1; size: few